This T cell receptor beta chain stems from a study of cytomegalovirus exposure and HLA in healthy donors. Study at large: A later analysis reported the same platform for the 100 to 150 validation repertoires and the 500 to 750 first-cohort repertoires.

Study-wide points: Most TCR sequences were seen very rarely across donors, but some public TCRs occurred in many. Per published reports, the classifier diagnosed cytomegalovirus status with high specificity and sensitivity.

With 5 bases removed from V and 2 bases from J, the gap between germline ends came to 10 bases. The CDR3 sequence is 15 residues long. CDR1 is MNHEY, CDR2 SMNVEV, per germline (reference sequence). Some clones are missing from TCRdb's copy, which holds only in-frame ones; the method was immunoSEQ multiplex PCR. The table has fewer than 250,000 clones, about 83% seen once. This clone appeared a few times. Its matching antigen is unknown. Sample: PBMCs. The source of this sequence is a man between 18 and 35 years old in good health and CMV-seronegative. The chain links TRBV27 to TRBJ2-6, with D unresolved. The CDR3 DNA reads TGTGCCAGCAGTAGACTTCTCACTGGGGCCAACGTCCTGACTTTC. As protein: CASSRLLTGANVLTF.